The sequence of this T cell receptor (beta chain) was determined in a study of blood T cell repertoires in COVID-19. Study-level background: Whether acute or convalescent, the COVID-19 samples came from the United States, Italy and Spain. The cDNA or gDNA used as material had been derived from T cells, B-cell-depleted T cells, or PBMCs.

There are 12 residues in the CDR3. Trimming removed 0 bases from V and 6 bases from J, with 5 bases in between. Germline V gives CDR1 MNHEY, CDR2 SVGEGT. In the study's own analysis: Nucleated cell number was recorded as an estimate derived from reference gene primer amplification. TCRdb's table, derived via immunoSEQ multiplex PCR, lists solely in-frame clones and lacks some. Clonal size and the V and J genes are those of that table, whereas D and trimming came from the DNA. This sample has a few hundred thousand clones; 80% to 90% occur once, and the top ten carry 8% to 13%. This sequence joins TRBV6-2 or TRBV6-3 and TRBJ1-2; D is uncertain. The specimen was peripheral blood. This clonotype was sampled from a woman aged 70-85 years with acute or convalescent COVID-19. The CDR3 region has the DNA TGTGCCAGCAGTTACTCGAACAATGGCTACACCTTC. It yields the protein CASSYSNNGYTF.